The 23 T cell receptor beta chains presented below share a single source sample, sequenced in a study of naive and memory T cell subsets. Two oligonucleotides, mixed equimolar, formed the beta constant-region primer covering TRBC1 and TRBC2. TCRdb analysed the UMI-ligation and nested PCR reads with MiXCR anew, one entry per CDR3 protein. The table has roughly 98,000 distinct CDR3 sequences, 7% seen once. Sample: central memory CD4+ T cells from blood. These receptors were taken from a human donor in good health.

There are a few counts of this clonotype. The chain recombines TRBV28 with TRBJ2-1; 12 bases line up with TRBD2. The ends lost 6 bases at V and 4 bases at J; junction bases unmatched: 10. Germline V gene sequence: CDR1 MDHEN, CDR2 SYDVKM. The CDR3 is 17 residues long. Here the CDR3 reads CASSPYKTSGSYNEQFF. The CDR3, as DNA: TGTGCCAGCAGCCCCTATAAGACTAGCGGGAGTTACAATGAGCAGTTCTTC.

This clonotype was seen a few times. CDR3 sequence reads: CASSYRGTGGMTQHF. In nucleotides, the CDR3 is TGTGCCAGCAGCTATCGCGGGACAGGGGGCATGACCCAGCATTTT. V gene TRBV5-6 combines with J gene TRBJ1-5, with 12 bases matching TRBD1. Germline values: CDR1 SGHDT, CDR2 YYEEEE. The V gene end was trimmed by 3 bases and the J gene end by 11 bases; junction bases not matched to a gene: 9. The CDR3 has 15 amino acids.

This clonotype was detected many times. V gene TRBV29-1 combines with J gene TRBJ2-1; TRBD2 aligns across 9 bases. The V gene end was trimmed by 1 base and the J gene end by 6 bases; junction bases not matched to a gene: 4. The CDR3 totals 14 residues. The V gene's germline CDR1 is SQVTM and CDR2 ANQGSEA. The CDR3 loop is CSVEGGRVSNEQFF. In nucleotides, the CDR3 is TGCAGCGTTGAAGGCGGGAGGGTCAGCAATGAGCAGTTCTTC.

In its sample, this clonotype was seen many times. This rearrangement joins TRBV5-1 to TRBJ1-6, with 8 bases lining up with TRBD1. V gave up 4 bases and J gave up 10 bases; unmatched junction bases: 10. From germline, CDR1 is SGHRS and CDR2 YFSETQ. The CDR3 is 15 amino acids. This chain's CDR3 is CASSAGQGPMSPLHF. The CDR3 coding sequence is TGCGCCAGCAGCGCCGGACAGGGTCCCATGTCACCCCTCCACTTT.

This clonotype was seen ten or more times. The chain recombines TRBV29-1 with TRBJ2-2; TRBD2 might be the D (6 bases). The CDR3 has 14 residues. The V and J ends lost 5 bases and 1 base respectively, with 11 bases between them. Germline CDR1 and CDR2: SQVTM and ANQGSEA. DNA for the CDR3: TGCAGCGTTTGTTGGCGGGAGAACACCGGGGAGCTGTTTTTT. It is translated as CSVCWRENTGELFF.

The sample holds many counts of this clonotype. The rearrangement joins TRBV7-9 to TRBJ1-1; 7 bases map to TRBD1. Trimming took 0 bases from V and 6 from J; bases not matched to a gene: 4. The CDR3 has 14 amino acids. CDR1 is SEHNR, CDR2 FQNEAQ, per germline (reference sequence). This CDR3 reads CASSLAGGSAEAFF. CDR3 bases: TGTGCCAGCAGCTTAGCAGGGGGCTCGGCTGAAGCTTTCTTT.

The V call is TRBV20-1, the J call TRBJ1-3, with D unresolved. The CDR3 is made up of 13 amino acids. Germline-derived CDR1 and CDR2 are DFQATT and SNEGSKA (reference sequence). Trimming left V 2 bases short and J 1 base short, with 6 bases between. For the CDR3, the DNA is TGCAGTGCTAGATGGGATTCTGGAAACACCATATATTTT. This translates into CSARWDSGNTIYF.

This clonotype was seen ten or more times. V gene TRBV5-1 combines with J gene TRBJ2-3; 14 nucleotides line up with TRBD2. Trimming removed 1 base from V and 0 bases from J; junction bases left unmatched: 10. The CDR3 has 20 amino acids. Looked up from germline, CDR1 is SGHRS and CDR2 is YFSETQ. CDR3 amino acids: CASSLPRTSGGKMSTDTQYF. DNA for the CDR3: TGCGCCAGCAGCTTGCCGCGGACTAGCGGGGGGAAGATGAGCACAGATACGCAGTATTTT.

This clonotype was seen once. A much larger clonotype is one base distant, so this may be a read error. The genes are TRBV12-3 or TRBV12-4 and TRBJ2-7; TRBD1 matches at 8 bases. Losses at the gene ends were 0 bases for V and 1 base for J; bases not matched to a gene: 5. The CDR3 covers 16 residues. The DNA of the CDR3 is TGTGCCAGCAGTTTAGCCAAATGGACAGGGTCCTACGAGCAGTACTTC. Translated, it gives CASSLAKWTGSYEQYF.

The table lists this clonotype with many counts. The CDR3 reads CASSFPKNTEAFF. In nucleotides, the CDR3 is TGTGCCAGCAGCTTCCCCAAGAACACTGAAGCTTTCTTT. The chain recombines TRBV11-2 with TRBJ1-1; D remains unclear. CDR1 is SGHAT, CDR2 FQNNGV, per germline. The CDR3 contains 13 residues. V lost 3 bases and J lost 1, with 6 bases in between.

The sample holds a few counts of this clonotype. The chain joins TRBV7-6 to TRBJ2-3; tentatively, D is TRBD1 (7 bases). Trimming took off 5 bases at V and 5 bases at J, with 17 bases between the two ends. This CDR3 contains 15 residues. Germline CDR1 SGHVS, CDR2 FNYEAQ. The CDR3 is CASSASQGGRDTQYF. The CDR3 DNA reads as TGTGCCAGCAGCGCCTCGCAGGGGGGTAGAGATACGCAGTATTTT.

This clonotype has ten or more counts. V is TRBV4-2 and J is TRBJ1-1; weak D call: TRBD1 (5 bases). CDR3 length equals 16 residues. Between the trimmed V and J ends, which lost 0 bases and 1 base, there was a span of 12 bases. Per the germline V gene, CDR1 is LGHNA and CDR2 is YNFKEQ. The CDR3 nucleotides read TGTGCCAGCAGCCAAGACGAAGACAGCTGGAACACTGAAGCTTTCTTT. This codes for CASSQDEDSWNTEAFF.

This clonotype came up many times. This chain links TRBV7-2 with TRBJ1-2; 8 nucleotides match TRBD1. The CDR3 is 15 residues long. Trimming at V came to 0 bases and at J to 8 bases, leaving 8 bases not matched to a gene. Looked up from germline, CDR1 is SGHTA and CDR2 is FQGNSA. CDR3 DNA: TGTGCCAGCAGCTTAGCGCGTGGACAGGGAGCGGGCTACACCTTC. Its translation: CASSLARGQGAGYTF.

This chain uses TRBV4-1 with TRBJ2-3; D remains unclear. CDR3 length: 19 amino acids. Germline lookup yields CDR1 MGHRA and CDR2 YSYEKL. V was cut by 2 bases and J by 3 bases, with 24 bases left in between. The CDR3 loop reads CASSQQTFQVFFTTDTQYF. The CDR3 coding sequence is TGCGCCAGCAGCCAACAAACATTCCAGGTTTTCTTCACTACAGATACGCAGTATTTT.

This clonotype occurred many times. V and J are TRBV10-3 and TRBJ1-4, with D possibly matching TRBD1 (5 bases). The germline CDR1 and CDR2 sequences are ENHRY and SYGVKD. The CDR3 runs to 13 residues. Trimming cost V 4 bases and J 7 bases, with 10 bases left between them. CDR3 sequence reads: CAISGRDREKLFF. DNA of the CDR3: TGTGCCATCAGTGGCAGGGATCGTGAAAAACTGTTTTTT.

The sample holds many counts of this clonotype. The chain recombines TRBV5-1 with TRBJ1-5, with 8 bases identical to TRBD1. The junction had 2 bases not matched to a gene; V was cut back by 4 bases and J by 2 bases. CDR1 is SGHRS and CDR2 is YFSETQ in the germline V gene. The CDR3 runs 14 residues. In DNA, the CDR3 is TGCGCCAGCAGCCTGACAGGGGGCAATCAGCCCCAGCATTTT. The encoded protein is CASSLTGGNQPQHF.

This clonotype has only a few counts. The genes are TRBV11-2 and TRBJ2-3; the D is unclear. CDR1 is SGHAT, CDR2 FQNNGV, per germline. The CDR3 runs 13 residues. V was pared by 1 base and J by 5 bases, with 7 bases between. CDR3 bases: TGTGCCAGCAGCTTAGCCGTGAAAGATACGCAGTATTTT. Translation: CASSLAVKDTQYF.

This clonotype was detected many times. CDR3 sequence reads: CSVARQSVEVFF. DNA for the CDR3: TGCAGCGTGGCTCGACAGTCCGTGGAGGTTTTCTTT. V and J are TRBV29-1 and TRBJ1-1; D might be TRBD1 (5 bases). The germline V gene has CDR1 SQVTM and CDR2 ANQGSEA. The CDR3 runs 12 residues. V was clipped by 6 bases and J by 13 bases, with 21 bases between them.

This clonotype occurred many times. The gene calls are TRBV12-3 or TRBV12-4 and TRBJ2-7; weak D call: TRBD2 (5 bases). The CDR3 length is 13 residues. Trimming stripped 5 bases from V and 2 bases from J, with 10 bases between. CDR3 sequence: CASSLSGTYEQYF. DNA for the CDR3: TGTGCCAGCAGTCTAAGCGGTACCTACGAGCAGTACTTC.

This clonotype was seen at least ten times. The gene calls are TRBV6-5 and TRBJ2-3, with 9 bases identical to TRBD1. After removal of 6 bases from V and 6 bases from J, the junction contained 13 bases not matched to a gene. The CDR3 spans 16 residues. Germline V gene lookup returns CDR1 MNHEY and CDR2 SVGAGI. The CDR3, as DNA: TGTGCCAGCAGGTCCGGGACAGGGATTGAGAGGGATACGCAGTATTTT. It codes for CASRSGTGIERDTQYF.

This clonotype came up many times. This chain uses TRBV6-1 with TRBJ1-4; D is unresolved. Per the germline V gene, CDR1 is MNHNS and CDR2 is SASEGT. The V end was cut by 5 bases, the J end by 5 bases, with 9 bases between. The CDR3 has 13 residues. The CDR3 region has the DNA TGTGCCAGCAGTTTACAGAAGAATGAAAAACTGTTTTTT. It specifies CASSLQKNEKLFF.

This clonotype was observed at least ten times. The V and J genes are TRBV7-2 and TRBJ1-6; D remains ambiguous. This CDR3 region has 14 residues. Germline assignment: CDR1 SGHTA and CDR2 FQGNSA. V lost 1 base and J 4 bases, leaving 5 bases between the germline ends. Written as DNA, the CDR3 is TGTGCCAGCAGCTTAGGAGAGTATAATTCACCCCTCCACTTT. Its protein is CASSLGEYNSPLHF.

This clonotype was observed at least ten times. V is TRBV28 and J is TRBJ1-3; D remains ambiguous. The germline gives CDR1 MDHEN, CDR2 SYDVKM. V gave up 3 bases and J gave up 0 bases, with 15 bases separating them. CDR3 length: 17 residues. The CDR3, as DNA: TGTGCCAGCAGTTTCCCCTCCTCCCCCTCCTCTGGAAACACCATATATTTT. Its translation is CASSFPSSPSSGNTIYF.